The next 8 T cell receptor beta chains were all read from a single sample in a study of blood T cells in healthy people across ages. Alongside a J-beta primer mix, a sample-barcoded 5' primer served in a second PCR lasting about 7 to 12 cycles. TCRdb reprocessed the 5' RACE reads with MiXCR, giving one entry per CDR3 protein. Found here are around 1,800,000 distinct CDR3 sequences, about two fifths of them singletons; the top ten hold 20% to 25%. Sequencing was performed on blood. Receptor source: a human donor in good health.

This clonotype was seen a few times. V and J are TRBV9 and TRBJ2-3; tentatively, D is TRBD1 (5 bases). Trimming left V 3 bases short and J 4 bases short, with 18 bases between. Germline V CDR1 and CDR2: SGDLS, YYNGEE. CDR3 length: 16 residues. The CDR3 is CASSGWGLLGPDTQYF. As DNA, the CDR3 is TGTGCCAGCAGCGGGTGGGGCCTTCTTGGCCCAGATACGCAGTATTTT.

V is TRBV2 and J is TRBJ1-6; 9 bases agree with TRBD1. Trimming took 4 bases from V and 7 from J; bases not matched to a gene: 5. Per germline, CDR1 SNHLY and CDR2 FYNNEI. This CDR3 has 15 amino acids. The CDR3 reads CASSGGTGRNSPLHF. The CDR3 DNA reads TGTGCCAGCAGTGGTGGGACAGGGCGGAATTCACCCCTCCACTTT.

This sequence joins TRBV7-3 and TRBJ1-2; D is uncertain. CDR1 is SGHTA, CDR2 FQGTGA, per germline. The CDR3 length is 13 residues. V was clipped by 2 bases and J by 5 bases, with 9 bases between them. CDR3 nucleotides: TGTGCCAGCAGCTTAGACAAGGAATATGGCTACACCTTC. It encodes CASSLDKEYGYTF.

This clonotype was seen a few times. The chain has TRBV20-1 and TRBJ2-1; D may correspond to TRBD1 or TRBD2 (6 bases each). The V and J ends lost 5 bases and 5 bases respectively, with 16 bases between them. The CDR3 runs to 14 residues. Germline assignment: CDR1 DFQATT and CDR2 SNEGSKA (reference sequence). CDR3 DNA sequence: TGCAGTGCTGCCGTGGGGGGCGAAGACAATGAGCAGTTCTTC. Translated, it gives CSAAVGGEDNEQFF.

The chain uses TRBV7-6 and TRBJ1-1; unclear D gene. There are 15 residues in the CDR3. The germline V and J ends were trimmed by 5 bases and 1 base, with 14 bases remaining between them. Germline V gene data show CDR1 as SGHVS and CDR2 as FNYEAQ. The DNA for the CDR3 is TGTGCCAGCAGCCGCGGACTCCCAGCGAACACTGAAGCTTTCTTT. As protein: CASSRGLPANTEAFF.

This clonotype was counted only a few times. At one end the junction does not follow the germline gene, possibly because of a read error. The chain combines TRBV15 with TRBJ2-3; the match to TRBD2 covers 7 bases. CDR1 LNHNV and CDR2 YYDKDF come from the germline V gene (reference sequence). The CDR3 spans 15 residues. The CDR3 reads CATSRSGGSTDTQYF. CDR3 in DNA: TGTGCCACCAGCAGGTCGGGGGGAAGCACAGATACACAGTATTTT. Full variable domain (missing parts from reference TRBV15 and TRBJ2-3): DAMVIQNPRYQVTQFGKPVTLSCSQTLNHNVMYWYQQKSSQAPKLLFHYYDKDFNNEADTPDNFQSRRPNTSFCFLDIRSPGLGDTAMYLCATSRSGGSTDTQYFGPGTRLTVL.

Here the CDR3 reads CASSWGTAINYGYTF. The CDR3 DNA sequence: TGTGCCAGCAGTTGGGGGACAGCTATTAACTATGGCTACACCTTC. The chain recombines TRBV28 with TRBJ1-2; 7 nucleotides align to TRBD1. The CDR3 loop spans 15 amino acids. In germline, CDR1 is MDHEN, CDR2 SYDVKM. The junction had 6 bases not matched to a gene; V was cut back by 4 bases and J by 1 base.

The V call is TRBV29-1, the J call TRBJ1-6; 12 bases line up with TRBD1. The CDR3 spans 21 residues. Germline CDR1 is SQVTM and CDR2 is ANQGSEA. The V segment lost 7 bases and the J segment 2 bases; nucleotides outside the gene matches: 21. The CDR3 region is CSATHDGTGGLWIPYNSPLHF. The CDR3 region has the DNA TGCAGCGCTACGCATGATGGGACAGGGGGCCTGTGGATCCCCTATAATTCACCCCTCCACTTT.